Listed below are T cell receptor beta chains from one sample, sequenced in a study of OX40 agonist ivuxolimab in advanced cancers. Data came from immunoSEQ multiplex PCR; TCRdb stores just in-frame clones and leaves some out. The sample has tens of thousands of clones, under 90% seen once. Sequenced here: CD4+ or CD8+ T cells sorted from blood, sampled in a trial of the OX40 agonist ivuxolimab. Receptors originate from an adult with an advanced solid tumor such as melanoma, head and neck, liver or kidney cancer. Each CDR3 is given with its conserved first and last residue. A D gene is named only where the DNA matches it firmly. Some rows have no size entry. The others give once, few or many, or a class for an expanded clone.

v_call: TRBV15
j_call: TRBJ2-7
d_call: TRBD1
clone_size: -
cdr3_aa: CATSKPGQGSYEQYF
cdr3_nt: TGTGCCACCAGCAAACCGGGACAGGGCTCCTACGAGCAGTACTTC

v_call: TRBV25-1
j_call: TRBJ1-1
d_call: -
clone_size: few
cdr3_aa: CASSDWDTEAFF
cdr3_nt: TGTGCCAGCAGTGATTGGGACACTGAAGCTTTCTTT

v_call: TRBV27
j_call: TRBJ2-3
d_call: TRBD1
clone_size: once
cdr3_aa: CASSLVDRAADTQYF
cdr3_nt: TGTGCCAGCAGTCTTGTCGACAGGGCCGCAGATACGCAGTATTTT

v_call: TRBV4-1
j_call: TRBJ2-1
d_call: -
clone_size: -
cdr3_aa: CASSQVPGHNEQFF
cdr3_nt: TGCGCCAGCAGCCAAGTCCCAGGGCACAATGAGCAGTTCTTC

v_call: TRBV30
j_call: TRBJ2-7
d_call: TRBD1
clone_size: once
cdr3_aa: CACDRGGEQYF
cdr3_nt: TGTGCCTGTGACAGGGGCGGGGAGCAGTACTTC

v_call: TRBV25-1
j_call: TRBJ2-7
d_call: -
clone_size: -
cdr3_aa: CASSSQVSYEQYF
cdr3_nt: TGTGCCAGCAGCTCACAGGTCTCCTACGAGCAGTACTTC

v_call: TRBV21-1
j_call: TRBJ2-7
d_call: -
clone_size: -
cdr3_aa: CASSSDRCRYYEQYF
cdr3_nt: TGTGCCAGCAGCAGTGACAGGTGCCGATACTACGAGCAGTACTTC

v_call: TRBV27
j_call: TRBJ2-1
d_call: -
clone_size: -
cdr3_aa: CATTGLGEQFF
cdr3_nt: TGTGCCACCACAGGGTTGGGTGAGCAGTTCTTC

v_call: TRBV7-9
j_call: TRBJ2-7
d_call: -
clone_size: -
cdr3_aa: CASSLRNSYEQYF
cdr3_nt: TGTGCCAGCAGCTTACGCAACTCCTACGAGCAGTACTTC

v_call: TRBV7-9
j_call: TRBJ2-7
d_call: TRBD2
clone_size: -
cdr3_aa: CASSPRLAGNYEQYF
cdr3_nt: TGTGCCAGCAGCCCAAGACTAGCGGGAAATTACGAGCAGTACTTC

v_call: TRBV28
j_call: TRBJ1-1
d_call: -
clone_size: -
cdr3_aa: CASSNPLGGMNTEAFF
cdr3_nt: TGTGCCAGCAGCAACCCCTTGGGGGGAATGAACACTGAAGCTTTCTTT

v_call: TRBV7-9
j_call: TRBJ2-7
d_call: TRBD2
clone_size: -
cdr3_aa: CASSLLLAGASYEQYF
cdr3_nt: TGTGCCAGCAGCCTACTACTAGCGGGAGCGTCCTACGAGCAGTACTTC

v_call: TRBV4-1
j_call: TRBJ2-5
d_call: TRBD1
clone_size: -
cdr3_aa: CASSQDSTTGLRETQYF
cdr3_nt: TGCGCCAGCAGCCAAGATTCTACGACAGGGCTTCGAGAGACCCAGTACTTC

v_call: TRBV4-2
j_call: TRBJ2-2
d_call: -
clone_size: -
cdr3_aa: CASSQGARANTGELFF
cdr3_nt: TGTGCCAGCAGCCAAGGGGCGAGAGCGAACACCGGGGAGCTGTTTTTT

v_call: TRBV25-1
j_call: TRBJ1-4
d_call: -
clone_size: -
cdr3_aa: CASSESGQSATNEKLFF
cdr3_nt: TGTGCCAGCAGTGAATCTGGACAGTCAGCAACTAATGAAAAACTGTTTTTT

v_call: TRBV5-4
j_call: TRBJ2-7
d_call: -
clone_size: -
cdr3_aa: CASGVSGYEQYF
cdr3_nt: TGTGCCAGCGGGGTTAGCGGCTACGAGCAGTACTTC

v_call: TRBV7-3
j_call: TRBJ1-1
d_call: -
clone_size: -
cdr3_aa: CASSPLGGTEAFF
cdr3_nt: TGTGCCAGCAGTCCGCTGGGGGGCACTGAAGCTTTCTTT

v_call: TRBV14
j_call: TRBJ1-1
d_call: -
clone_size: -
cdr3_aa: CASSPRVSWTEAFF
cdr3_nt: TGTGCCAGCAGCCCGCGGGTGTCATGGACTGAAGCTTTCTTT

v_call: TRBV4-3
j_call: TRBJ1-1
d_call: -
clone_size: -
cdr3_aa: CASSPTGGSGTEAFF
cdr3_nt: TGCGCCAGCAGCCCGACCGGGGGCTCGGGAACTGAAGCTTTCTTT

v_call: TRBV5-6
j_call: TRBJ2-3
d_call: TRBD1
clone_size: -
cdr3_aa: CASSPVTGEGTDTQYF
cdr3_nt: TGTGCCAGCAGCCCCGTGACAGGGGAGGGCACAGATACGCAGTATTTT

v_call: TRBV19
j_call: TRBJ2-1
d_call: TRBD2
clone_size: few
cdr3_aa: CASREPGLPYNEQFF
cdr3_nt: TGTGCCAGTAGGGAGCCGGGACTACCCTACAATGAGCAGTTCTTC

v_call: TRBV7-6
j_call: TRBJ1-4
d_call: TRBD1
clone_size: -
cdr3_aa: CASTGGFGNEKLFF
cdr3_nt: TGTGCCAGCACAGGGGGCTTCGGTAATGAAAAACTGTTTTTT

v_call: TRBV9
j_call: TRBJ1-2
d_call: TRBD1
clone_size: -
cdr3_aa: CASSVGTGLYGYTF
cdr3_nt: TGTGCCAGCAGCGTCGGGACAGGCTTGTATGGCTACACCTTC

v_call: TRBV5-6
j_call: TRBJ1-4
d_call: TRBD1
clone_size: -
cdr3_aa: CASSQDRGLDEKLFF
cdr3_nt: TGTGCCAGCAGCCAGGACAGGGGATTAGATGAAAAACTGTTTTTT

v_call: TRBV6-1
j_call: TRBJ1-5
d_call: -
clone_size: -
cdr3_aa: CASSVLVSYSNQPQHF
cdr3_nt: TGTGCCAGCAGTGTACTAGTCAGTTATAGCAATCAGCCCCAGCATTTT

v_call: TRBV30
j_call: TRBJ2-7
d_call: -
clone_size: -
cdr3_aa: CAWSLQTEEQYF
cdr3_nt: TGTGCCTGGAGTCTACAGACCGAGGAGCAGTACTTC

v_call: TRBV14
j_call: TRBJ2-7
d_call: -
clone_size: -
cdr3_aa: CASSLGVDEQYF
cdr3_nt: TGTGCCAGCAGCTTGGGGGTGGACGAGCAGTACTTC

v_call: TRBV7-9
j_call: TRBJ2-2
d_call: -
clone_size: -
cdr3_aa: CASSHTAGELFF
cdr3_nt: TGTGCCAGCAGTCATACGGCCGGGGAGCTGTTTTTT